The T cell receptor (beta chain) under discussion was sequenced for a study of shared clonotypes between healthy human individuals. CDR3 length equals 15 residues. Germline V lookup: CDR1 KGHSH, CDR2 LQKENI. Trimming left V 4 bases short and J 0 bases short, with 11 bases between. Study-wide results and caveats: Among the subsets, naive ones generally showed larger estimated richness than memory ones.

Turning to this clone: What it binds is not known.

In the original processing: Because ImmunoSEQ provided only junction sequences with no quality scores, the filtering differed. Only in-frame clones appear in the TCRdb table, and some are missing; sequencing was by immunoSEQ multiplex PCR. D and trimming were read from the DNA, whereas the V and J calls and clone size are those reported in that table. The sample carries some 2.1 million clones, 90% to 95% recorded once. The clonotype was recovered from a man aged 18 to 30 in good health. The rearrangement uses TRBV18 and TRBJ2-3; D is unclear. Sequencing was carried out using naive CD4+ T cells sorted from blood. Specified subset: CD45RA+ positively selected. This CDR3 reads CASSRVGSSTDTQYF. In DNA form, the CDR3 reads TGTGCCAGCTCACGGGTCGGCTCTAGCACAGATACGCAGTATTTT.